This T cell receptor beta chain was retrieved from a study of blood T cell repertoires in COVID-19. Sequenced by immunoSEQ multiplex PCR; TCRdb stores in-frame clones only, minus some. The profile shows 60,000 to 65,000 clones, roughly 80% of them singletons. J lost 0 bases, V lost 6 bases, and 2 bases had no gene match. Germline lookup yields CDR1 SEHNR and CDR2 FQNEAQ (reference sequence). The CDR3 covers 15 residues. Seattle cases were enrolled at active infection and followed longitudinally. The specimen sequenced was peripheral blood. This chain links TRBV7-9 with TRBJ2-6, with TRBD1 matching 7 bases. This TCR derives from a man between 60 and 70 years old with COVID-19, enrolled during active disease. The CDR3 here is CASSHRGSGANVLTF. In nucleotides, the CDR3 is TGTGCCAGCAGTCACAGGGGCTCTGGGGCCAACGTCCTGACTTTC. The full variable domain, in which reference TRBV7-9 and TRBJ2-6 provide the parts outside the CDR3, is DTGVSQNPRHKITKRGQNVTFRCDPISEHNRLYWYRQTLGQGPEFLTYFQNEAQLEKSRLLSDRFSAERPKGSFSTLEIQRTEQGDSAMYLCASSHRGSGANVLTFGAGSRLTVL.